This is a list of T cell receptor beta chains from one sample in a study of siplizumab effects on memory and regulatory T cells. Measured with immunoSEQ multiplex PCR; TCRdb has only the in-frame clones, and not every one. The sample has about 82,000 clones, about 87% seen once; the top ten hold roughly 1.5%. What was sequenced was Tregs sorted from blood. The receptor set was obtained from a human donor in good health. CDR3s include the opening cysteine and the closing phenylalanine or tryptophan. Fields, in order: J gene, V gene, CDR3 protein.

j_gene: TRBJ2-3; v_gene: TRBV11-2; CDR3aa: CASSLGRRGAGTDTQYF
j_gene: TRBJ1-1; v_gene: TRBV19; CDR3aa: CASTSGQANTEAFF
j_gene: TRBJ2-7; v_gene: TRBV21-1; CDR3aa: CASSKGGGTQLHEQYF
j_gene: TRBJ2-1; v_gene: TRBV4-2; CDR3aa: CASSQATGGLYNEQFF
j_gene: TRBJ2-7; v_gene: TRBV6-5; CDR3aa: CASSSGQANYEQYF
j_gene: TRBJ2-3; v_gene: TRBV12-5; CDR3aa: CASGLRGPPGDTQYF
j_gene: TRBJ2-1; v_gene: TRBV29-1; CDR3aa: CSVAPGTGTNEQFF
j_gene: TRBJ2-1; v_gene: TRBV4-3; CDR3aa: CASSVLAGGDEQFF
j_gene: TRBJ2-3; v_gene: TRBV5-1; CDR3aa: CASSLHGTVTDTQYF
j_gene: TRBJ1-6; v_gene: TRBV19; CDR3aa: CASSRDRWNSPLHF
j_gene: TRBJ1-2; v_gene: TRBV6-5; CDR3aa: CASSYSRQNYGYTF
j_gene: TRBJ2-7; v_gene: TRBV6-1; CDR3aa: CASSEGGYEQYF
j_gene: TRBJ2-2; v_gene: TRBV7-6; CDR3aa: CASSQTSGGANTGELFF
j_gene: TRBJ2-6; v_gene: TRBV4-1; CDR3aa: CASSQEGGAGGANVLTF
j_gene: TRBJ2-7; v_gene: TRBV5-4; CDR3aa: CASSLDVGSWNEQYF
j_gene: TRBJ2-2; v_gene: TRBV12-5; CDR3aa: CASGLVQGSGELFF
j_gene: TRBJ2-5; v_gene: TRBV7-8; CDR3aa: CASSQLAGETQYF
j_gene: TRBJ1-2; v_gene: TRBV5-1; CDR3aa: CASSLEGLGGYTF
j_gene: TRBJ1-2; v_gene: TRBV4-1; CDR3aa: CASSPGTDANYGYTF
j_gene: TRBJ1-6; v_gene: TRBV5-1; CDR3aa: CASSLGHLNSPLHF
j_gene: TRBJ2-3; v_gene: TRBV7-3; CDR3aa: CASSFLGDTQYF
j_gene: TRBJ1-6; v_gene: TRBV6-5; CDR3aa: CASSYSWTVDSPLHF
j_gene: TRBJ2-2; v_gene: TRBV11-2; CDR3aa: CASSPRDRPNTGELFF
j_gene: TRBJ1-1; v_gene: TRBV23-1; CDR3aa: CASSPTENTEAFF